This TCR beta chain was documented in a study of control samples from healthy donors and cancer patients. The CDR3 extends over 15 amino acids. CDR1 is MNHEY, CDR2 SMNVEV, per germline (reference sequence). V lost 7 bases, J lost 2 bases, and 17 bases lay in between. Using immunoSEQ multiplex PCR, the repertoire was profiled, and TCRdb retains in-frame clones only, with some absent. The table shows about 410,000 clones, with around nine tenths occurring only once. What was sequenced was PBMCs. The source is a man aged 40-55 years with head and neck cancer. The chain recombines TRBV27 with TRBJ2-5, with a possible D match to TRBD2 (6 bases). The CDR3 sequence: CASTEPSGGQETQYF. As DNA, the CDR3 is TGTGCCAGCACCGAACCCTCCGGAGGGCAAGAGACCCAGTACTTC.